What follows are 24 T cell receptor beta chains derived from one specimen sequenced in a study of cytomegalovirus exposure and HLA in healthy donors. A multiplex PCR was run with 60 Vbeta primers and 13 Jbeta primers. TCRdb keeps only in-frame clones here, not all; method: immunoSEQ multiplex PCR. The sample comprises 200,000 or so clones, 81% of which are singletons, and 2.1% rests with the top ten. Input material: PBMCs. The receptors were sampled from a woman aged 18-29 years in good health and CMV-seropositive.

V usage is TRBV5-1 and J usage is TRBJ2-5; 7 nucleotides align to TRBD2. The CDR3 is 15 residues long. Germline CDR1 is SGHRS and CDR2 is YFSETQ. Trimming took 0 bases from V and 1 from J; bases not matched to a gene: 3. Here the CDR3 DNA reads TGCGCCAGCAGCTTGGCCGCGGGGGTCCAAGAGACCCAGTACTTC. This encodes CASSLAAGVQETQYF.

CDR3 sequence reads: CASSLRRDYLSPQHF. The DNA for the CDR3 is TGTGCCAGCAGTTTGCGCAGGGACTATCTTTCGCCCCAGCATTTT. The V call is TRBV27, the J call TRBJ1-5; D is perhaps TRBD1 (5 bases). The germline V and J ends were trimmed by 3 bases and 9 bases, with 18 bases remaining between them. Germline lookup yields CDR1 MNHEY and CDR2 SMNVEV (reference sequence). CDR3 length: 15 residues.

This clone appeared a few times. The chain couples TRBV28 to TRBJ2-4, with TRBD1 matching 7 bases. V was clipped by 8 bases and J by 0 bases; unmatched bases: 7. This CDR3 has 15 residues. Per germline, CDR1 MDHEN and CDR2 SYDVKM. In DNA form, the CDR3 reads TGTGCCAGCCGTAGGGGGCTTCTAGCCAAAAACATTCAGTACTTC. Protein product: CASRRGLLAKNIQYF.

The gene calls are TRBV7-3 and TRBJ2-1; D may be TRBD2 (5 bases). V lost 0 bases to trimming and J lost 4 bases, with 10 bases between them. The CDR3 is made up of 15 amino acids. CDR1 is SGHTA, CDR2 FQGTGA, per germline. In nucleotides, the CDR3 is TGTGCCAGCAGCTTAACGAGGGCCAGATACAATGAGCAGTTCTTC. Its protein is CASSLTRARYNEQFF. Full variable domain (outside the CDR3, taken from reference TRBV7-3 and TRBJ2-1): GAGVSQTPSNKVTEKGKYVELRCDPISGHTALYWYRQSLGQGPEFLIYFQGTGAADDSGLPNDRFFAVRPEGSVSTLKIQRTERGDSAVYLCASSLTRARYNEQFFGPGTRLTVL.

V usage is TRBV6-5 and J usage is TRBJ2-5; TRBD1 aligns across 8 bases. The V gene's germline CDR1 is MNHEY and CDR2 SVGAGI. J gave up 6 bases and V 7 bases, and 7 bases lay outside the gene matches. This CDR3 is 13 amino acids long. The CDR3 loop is CASTPTGVKTQYF. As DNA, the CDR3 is TGTGCCAGCACCCCGACAGGGGTAAAGACCCAGTACTTC.

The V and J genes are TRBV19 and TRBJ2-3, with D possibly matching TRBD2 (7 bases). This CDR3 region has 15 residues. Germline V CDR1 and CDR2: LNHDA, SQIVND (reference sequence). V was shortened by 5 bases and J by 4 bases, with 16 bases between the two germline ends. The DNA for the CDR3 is TGTGCCAGTAGTGTAACCGGGGGGCCGTCAGATACGCAGTATTTT. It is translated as CASSVTGGPSDTQYF.

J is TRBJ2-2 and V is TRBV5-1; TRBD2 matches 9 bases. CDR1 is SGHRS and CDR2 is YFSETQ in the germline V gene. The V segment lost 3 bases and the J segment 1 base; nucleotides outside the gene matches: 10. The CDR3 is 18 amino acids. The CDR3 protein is CASSSPRRGGENTGELFF. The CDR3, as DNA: TGCGCCAGCAGCTCCCCCCGGCGGGGGGGCGAGAACACCGGGGAGCTGTTTTTT.

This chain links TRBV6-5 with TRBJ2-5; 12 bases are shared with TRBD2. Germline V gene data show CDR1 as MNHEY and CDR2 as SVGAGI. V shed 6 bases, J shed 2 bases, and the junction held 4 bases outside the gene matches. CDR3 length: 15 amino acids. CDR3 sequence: CASRDGTSGQETQYF. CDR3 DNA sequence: TGTGCCAGCAGGGACGGGACTAGCGGGCAAGAGACCCAGTACTTC.

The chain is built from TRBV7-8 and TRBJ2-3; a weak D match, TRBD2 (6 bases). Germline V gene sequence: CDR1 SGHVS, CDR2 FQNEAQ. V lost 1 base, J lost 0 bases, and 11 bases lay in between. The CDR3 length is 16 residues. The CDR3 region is CASSLGVAVSTDTQYF. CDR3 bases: TGTGCCAGCAGCTTAGGGGTAGCGGTTAGCACAGATACGCAGTATTTT.

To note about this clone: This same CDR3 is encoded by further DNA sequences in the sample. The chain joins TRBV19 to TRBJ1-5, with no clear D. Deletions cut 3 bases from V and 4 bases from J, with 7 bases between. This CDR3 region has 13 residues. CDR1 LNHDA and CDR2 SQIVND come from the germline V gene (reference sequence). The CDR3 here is CASSIAGNQPQHF. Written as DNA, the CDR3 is TGTGCCAGTAGTATCGCCGGGAATCAGCCCCAGCATTTT.

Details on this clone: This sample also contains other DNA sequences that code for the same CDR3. CDR3 sequence: CASSGQGREKLFF. The CDR3 bases are TGTGCCAGCTCAGGGCAGGGTCGTGAAAAACTGTTTTTT. This chain connects TRBV18 to TRBJ1-4, with a weak D call TRBD1 (5 bases). The CDR3 contains 13 residues. In germline, CDR1 is KGHSH, CDR2 LQKENI. V lost 5 bases and J 7 bases, leaving 11 bases between the germline ends.

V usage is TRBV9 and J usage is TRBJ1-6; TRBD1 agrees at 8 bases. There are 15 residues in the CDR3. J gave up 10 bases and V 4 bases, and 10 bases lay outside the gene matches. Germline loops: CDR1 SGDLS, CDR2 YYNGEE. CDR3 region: CASSNRTGLGSPLHF. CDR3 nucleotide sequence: TGTGCCAGCAGCAACCGGACAGGGTTAGGATCACCCCTCCACTTT. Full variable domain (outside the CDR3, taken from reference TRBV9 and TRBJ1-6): DSGVTQTPKHLITATGQRVTLRCSPRSGDLSVYWYQQSLDQGLQFLIQYYNGEERAKGNILERFSAQQFPDLHSELNLSSLELGDSALYFCASSNRTGLGSPLHFGNGTRLTVT.

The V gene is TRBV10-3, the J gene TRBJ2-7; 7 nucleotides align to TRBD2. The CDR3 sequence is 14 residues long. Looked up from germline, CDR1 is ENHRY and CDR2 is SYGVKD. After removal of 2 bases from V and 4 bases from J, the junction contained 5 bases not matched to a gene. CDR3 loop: CAISEARGGYEQYF. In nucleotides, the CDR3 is TGTGCCATCAGTGAGGCCCGGGGAGGGTACGAGCAGTACTTC.

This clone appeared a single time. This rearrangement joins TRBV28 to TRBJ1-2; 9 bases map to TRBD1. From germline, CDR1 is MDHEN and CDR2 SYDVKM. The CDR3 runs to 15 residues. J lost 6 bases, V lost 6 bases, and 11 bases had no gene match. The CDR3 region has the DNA TGTGCCAGCAGCTCCGCCGGGACAGGGAAGGATGGCTACACCTTC. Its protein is CASSSAGTGKDGYTF.

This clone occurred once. As DNA, the CDR3 is TGCGCCAGCAGTCATCTTCCCTGGGGCAGCTGGGGGGTCAATTCACCCCTCCACTTT. It codes for CASSHLPWGSWGVNSPLHF. The rearrangement links TRBV23-1 to TRBJ1-6, with a weak D call TRBD1 (5 bases). TRBV23-1 is flagged as an ORF with uncertain function. This CDR3 region has 19 residues. V was clipped by 3 bases and J by 7 bases, with 25 bases between them.

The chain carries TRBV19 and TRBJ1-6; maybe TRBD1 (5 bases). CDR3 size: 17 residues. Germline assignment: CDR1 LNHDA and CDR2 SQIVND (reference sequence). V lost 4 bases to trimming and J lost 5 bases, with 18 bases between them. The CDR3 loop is CASSKLRFTGDNSPLHF. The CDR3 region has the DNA TGTGCCAGTAGTAAACTCCGCTTCACAGGAGATAATTCACCCCTCCACTTT.

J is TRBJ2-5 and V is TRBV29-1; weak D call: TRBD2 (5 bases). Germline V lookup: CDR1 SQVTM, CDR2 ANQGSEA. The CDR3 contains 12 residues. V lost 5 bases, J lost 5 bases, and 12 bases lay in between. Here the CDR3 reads CSVPTSWETQYF. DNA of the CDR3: TGCAGCGTTCCTACTAGTTGGGAGACCCAGTACTTC.

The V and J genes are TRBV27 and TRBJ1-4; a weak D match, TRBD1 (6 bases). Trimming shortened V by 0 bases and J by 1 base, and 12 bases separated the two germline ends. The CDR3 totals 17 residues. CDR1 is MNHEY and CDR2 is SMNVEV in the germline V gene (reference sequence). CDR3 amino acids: CASSLSRGRRTNEKLFF. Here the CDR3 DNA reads TGTGCCAGCAGTTTATCGCGGGGGCGGAGAACTAATGAAAAACTGTTTTTT.

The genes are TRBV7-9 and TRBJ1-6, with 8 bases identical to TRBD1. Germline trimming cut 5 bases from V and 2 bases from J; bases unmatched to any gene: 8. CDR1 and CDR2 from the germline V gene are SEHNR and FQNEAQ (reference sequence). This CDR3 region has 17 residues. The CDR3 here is CASSNPRQGTYNSPLHF. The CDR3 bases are TGTGCCAGCAGCAACCCGAGACAGGGGACCTATAATTCACCCCTCCACTTT. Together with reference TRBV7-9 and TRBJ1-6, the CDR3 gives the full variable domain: DTGVSQNPRHKITKRGQNVTFRCDPISEHNRLYWYRQTLGQGPEFLTYFQNEAQLEKSRLLSDRFSAERPKGSFSTLEIQRTEQGDSAMYLCASSNPRQGTYNSPLHFGNGTRLTVT.

The CDR3 loop is CASSPRSPGTGGEETQYF. The DNA of the CDR3 is TGTGCCAGCTCACCACGCTCTCCGGGGACAGGGGGCGAAGAGACCCAGTACTTC. This rearrangement joins TRBV18 to TRBJ2-5, with 12 bases that match TRBD1. With 1 base clipped from V and 3 bases from J, the junction kept 9 bases outside the gene matches. The CDR3 extends over 18 amino acids. The germline V gene encodes CDR1 KGHSH and CDR2 LQKENI.

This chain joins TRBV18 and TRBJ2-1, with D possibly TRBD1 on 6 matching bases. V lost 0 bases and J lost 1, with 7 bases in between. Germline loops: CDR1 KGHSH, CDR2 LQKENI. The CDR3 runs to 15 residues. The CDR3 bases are TGTGCCAGCTCACCACCGGGGACATCCTACAATGAGCAGTTCTTC. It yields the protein CASSPPGTSYNEQFF. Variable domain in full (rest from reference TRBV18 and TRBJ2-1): NAGVMQNPRHLVRRRGQEARLRCSPMKGHSHVYWYRQLPEEGLKFMVYLQKENIIDESGMPKERFSAEFPKEGPSILRIQQVVRGDSAAYFCASSPPGTSYNEQFFGPGTRLTVL.

The CDR3, as DNA: TGTGCCAGCAGCAACCGGGACAGGGGATTCTATGGCTACACCTTC. Protein: CASSNRDRGFYGYTF. V and J are TRBV14 and TRBJ1-2; 10 bases map to TRBD1. Looked up from germline, CDR1 is SGHDN and CDR2 is FVKESK. The CDR3 loop spans 15 amino acids. V lost 5 bases and J lost 4; bases outside the gene matches: 7.

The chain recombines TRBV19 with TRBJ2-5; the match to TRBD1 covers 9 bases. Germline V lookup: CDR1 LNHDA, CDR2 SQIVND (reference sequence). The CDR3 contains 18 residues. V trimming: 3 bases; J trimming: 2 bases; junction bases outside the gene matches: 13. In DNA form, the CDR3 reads TGTGCCAGTAGTATCTCGACCGGGACAGGGTCCCCGCAAGAGACCCAGTACTTC. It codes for CASSISTGTGSPQETQYF. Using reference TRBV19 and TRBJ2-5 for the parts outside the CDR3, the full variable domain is DGGITQSPKYLFRKEGQNVTLSCEQNLNHDAMYWYRQDPGQGLRLIYYSQIVNDFQKGDIAEGYSVSREKKESFPLTVTSAQKNPTAFYLCASSISTGTGSPQETQYFGPGTRLLVL.

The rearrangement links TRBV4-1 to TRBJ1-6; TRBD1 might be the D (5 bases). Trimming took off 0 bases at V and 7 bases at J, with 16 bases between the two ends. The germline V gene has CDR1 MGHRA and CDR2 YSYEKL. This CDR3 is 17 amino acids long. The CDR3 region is CASSQDGRGGGNSPLHF. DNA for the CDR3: TGCGCCAGCAGCCAAGATGGTAGGGGCGGGGGGAATTCACCCCTCCACTTT.